This T cell receptor beta chain was sequenced during a study of vaccination effects on CD4 cells after COVID-19. Background on the study: Each participant received a vaccine that was either BNT162b2 or mRNA-1273, given as two doses. The study, taken as a whole, reports: Only 1 of 255 vaccine-induced clones from healthy vaccinees cross-reacted with common cold coronaviruses. Sampling in the study covered few convalescent patients and included no early post-infection timepoints.

Sequencing was preceded by expansion of antigen-specific CD4+ T cells with viral peptide pools in the ViraFEST assay. Isolation of CD4+ T cells took place after less than twelve days of culture. Vaccine recipients lacked prior SARS-CoV-2 infection and had negative nucleocapsid antibodies. IL-2 medium took the place of half the medium on both days 3 and 7. Germline V gives CDR1 SGHRS, CDR2 YFSETQ. V was cut by 3 bases and J by 15 bases, with 28 bases left in between. The length of the CDR3 is 16 residues. Concerning this clone: What it recognizes is unknown.

TCRdb keeps only in-frame clones here, not all; method: immunoSEQ multiplex PCR. Here the sample spans around 60,000 clones, 65% to 85% being singletons. Source: CD4+ T cells from PBMCs cultured with HCoV-NL63 spike peptides, taken before COVID-19 vaccination. This TCR derives from a human donor who received a COVID-19 vaccine. The gene calls are TRBV5-1 and TRBJ2-1, with D possibly matching TRBD2 (6 bases). The CDR3 coding sequence is TGCGCCAGCAGCTCGGGAAGTTGGAGGGAAGCTGATAAGCGGTTCTTC. This sequence encodes CASSSGSWREADKRFF. The entire variable domain, with the rest obtained from reference TRBV5-1 and TRBJ2-1, is as follows: KAGVTQTPRYLIKTRGQQVTLSCSPISGHRSVSWYQQTPGQGLQFLFEYFSETQRNKGNFPGRFSGRQFSNSRSEMNVSTLELGDSALYLCASSSGSWREADKRFFGPGTRLTVL.